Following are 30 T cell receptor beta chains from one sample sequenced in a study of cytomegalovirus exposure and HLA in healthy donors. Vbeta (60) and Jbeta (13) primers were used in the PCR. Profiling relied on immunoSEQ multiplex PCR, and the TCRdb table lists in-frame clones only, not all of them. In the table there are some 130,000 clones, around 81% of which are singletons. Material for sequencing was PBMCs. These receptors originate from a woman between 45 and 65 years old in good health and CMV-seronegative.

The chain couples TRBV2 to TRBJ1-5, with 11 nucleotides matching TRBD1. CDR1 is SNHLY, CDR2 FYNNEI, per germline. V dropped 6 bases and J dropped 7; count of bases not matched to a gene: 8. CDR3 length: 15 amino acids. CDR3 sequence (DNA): TGTGCCAGCAGGGGGGACAGGGGGTATGGCCAGCCCCAGCATTTT. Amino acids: CASRGDRGYGQPQHF.

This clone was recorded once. The CDR3, as DNA: TGTGCCATCAGTGTCCGGACTAGCGGGAGAGACCGCCTCTACGAGCAGTACGTC. It yields the protein CAISVRTSGRDRLYEQYV. The chain employs TRBV10-3 and TRBJ2-7, with 13 bases matching TRBD2. CDR1 is ENHRY and CDR2 is SYGVKD in the germline V gene. The CDR3 has 18 amino acids. The J segment lost 3 bases and the V segment lost 4 bases, leaving 12 bases of the junction unmatched.

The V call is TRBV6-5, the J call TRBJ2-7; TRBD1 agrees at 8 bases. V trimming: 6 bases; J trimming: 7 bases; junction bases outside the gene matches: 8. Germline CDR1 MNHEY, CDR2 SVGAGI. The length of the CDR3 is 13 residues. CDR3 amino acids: CASRGQGAGEQYV. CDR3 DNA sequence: TGTGCCAGCAGGGGGCAGGGGGCGGGTGAGCAGTACGTC.

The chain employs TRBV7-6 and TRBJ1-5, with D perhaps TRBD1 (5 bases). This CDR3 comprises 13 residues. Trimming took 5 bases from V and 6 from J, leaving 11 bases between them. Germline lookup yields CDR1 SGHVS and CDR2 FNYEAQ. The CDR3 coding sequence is TGTGCCAGCAGCCACCAGGGAAGTCAGCCCCAGCATTTT. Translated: CASSHQGSQPQHF. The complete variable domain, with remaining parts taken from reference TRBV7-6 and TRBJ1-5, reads GAGVSQSPRYKVTKRGQDVALRCDPISGHVSLYWYRQALGQGPEFLTYFNYEAQQDKSGLPNDRFSAERPEGSISTLTIQRTEQRDSAMYRCASSHQGSQPQHFGDGTRLSIL.

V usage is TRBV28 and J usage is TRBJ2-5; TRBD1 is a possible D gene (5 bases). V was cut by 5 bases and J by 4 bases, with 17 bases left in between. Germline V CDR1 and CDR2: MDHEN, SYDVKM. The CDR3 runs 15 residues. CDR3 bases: TGTGCCAGCAGTCCCCCCTTGGGCAGGGTAGAGACCCAGTACTTC. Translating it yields CASSPPLGRVETQYF.

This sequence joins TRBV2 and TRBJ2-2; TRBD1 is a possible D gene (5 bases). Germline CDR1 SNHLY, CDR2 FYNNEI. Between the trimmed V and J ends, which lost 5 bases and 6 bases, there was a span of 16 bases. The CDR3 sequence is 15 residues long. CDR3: CASSSDLLGAGELFF. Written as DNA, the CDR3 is TGTGCCAGCAGTTCCGATCTGCTAGGGGCCGGGGAGCTGTTTTTT.

Here the CDR3 DNA reads TGTGCCAGCAGCTCGGGACTGATTAATGAAAAACTGTTTTTT. Translating gives CASSSGLINEKLFF. This sequence joins TRBV5-4 and TRBJ1-4, with D possibly being TRBD1 (5 bases). The germline gives CDR1 SGHNT, CDR2 YYREEE (reference sequence). The CDR3 covers 14 residues. Trimming shortened V by 3 bases and J by 4 bases, and 10 bases separated the two germline ends.

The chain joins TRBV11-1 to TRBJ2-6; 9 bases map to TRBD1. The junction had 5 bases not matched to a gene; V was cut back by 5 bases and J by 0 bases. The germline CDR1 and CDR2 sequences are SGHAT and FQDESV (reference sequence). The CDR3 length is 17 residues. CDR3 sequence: CASSPGQGSSGANVLTF. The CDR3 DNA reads TGTGCCAGCAGCCCGGGACAGGGTAGCTCTGGGGCCAACGTCCTGACTTTC.

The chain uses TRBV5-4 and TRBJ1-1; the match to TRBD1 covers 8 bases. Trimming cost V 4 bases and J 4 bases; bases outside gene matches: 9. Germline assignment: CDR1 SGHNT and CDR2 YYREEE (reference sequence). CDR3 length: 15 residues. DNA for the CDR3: TGTGCCAGCAGCATAAGACAGGGGCGAAGCACTGAAGCTTTCTTT. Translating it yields CASSIRQGRSTEAFF.

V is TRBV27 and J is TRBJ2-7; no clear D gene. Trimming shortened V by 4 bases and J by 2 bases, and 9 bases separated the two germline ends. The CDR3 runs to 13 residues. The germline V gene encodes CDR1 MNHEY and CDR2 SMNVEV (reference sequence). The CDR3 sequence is CASSYGLAYEQYF. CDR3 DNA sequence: TGTGCCAGCAGTTACGGGTTAGCCTACGAGCAGTACTTC.

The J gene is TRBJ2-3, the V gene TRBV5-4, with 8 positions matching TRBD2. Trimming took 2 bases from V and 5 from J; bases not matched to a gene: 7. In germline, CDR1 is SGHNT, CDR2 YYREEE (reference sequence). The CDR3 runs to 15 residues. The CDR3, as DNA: TGTGCCAGCAGCTTCCCGGGGGGGGAGCAAGATACGCAGTATTTT. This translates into CASSFPGGEQDTQYF.

CDR3 sequence (DNA): TGCGCCAGCAGCTCGCTAGCGTTTAGCACAGATACGCAGTATTTT. It specifies CASSSLAFSTDTQYF. This chain uses TRBV5-1 with TRBJ2-3, with a weak D call TRBD2 (6 bases). CDR3 size: 15 residues. Per the germline V gene, CDR1 is SGHRS and CDR2 is YFSETQ. Trimming left V 3 bases short and J 0 bases short, with 11 bases between.

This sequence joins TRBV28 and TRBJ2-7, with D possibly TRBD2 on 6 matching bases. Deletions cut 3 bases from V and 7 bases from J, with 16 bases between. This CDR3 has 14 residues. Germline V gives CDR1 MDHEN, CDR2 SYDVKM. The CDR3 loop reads CASSFGGTVWEQYF. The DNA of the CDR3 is TGTGCCAGCAGTTTCGGCGGGACGGTATGGGAGCAGTACTTC.

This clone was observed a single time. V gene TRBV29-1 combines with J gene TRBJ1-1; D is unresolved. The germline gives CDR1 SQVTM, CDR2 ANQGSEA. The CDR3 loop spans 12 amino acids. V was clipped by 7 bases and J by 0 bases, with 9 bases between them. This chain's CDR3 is CSAKILNTEAFF. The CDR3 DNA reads TGCAGCGCCAAAATCCTGAACACTGAAGCTTTCTTT.

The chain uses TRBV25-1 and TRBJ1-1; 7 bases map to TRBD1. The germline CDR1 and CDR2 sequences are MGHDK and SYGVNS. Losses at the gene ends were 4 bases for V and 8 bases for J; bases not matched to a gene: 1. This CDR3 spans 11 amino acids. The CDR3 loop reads CASSADREAFF. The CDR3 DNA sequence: TGTGCCAGCAGTGCGGACAGGGAAGCTTTCTTT.

The CDR3: CASSLMTGGNTEAFF. The CDR3 region has the DNA TGCGCCAGCAGCTTGATGACAGGGGGCAACACTGAAGCTTTCTTT. The chain uses TRBV5-1 and TRBJ1-1; TRBD1 aligns across 10 bases. CDR3 size: 15 residues. The J segment lost 2 bases and the V segment lost 1 base, leaving 2 bases of the junction unmatched. Germline V lookup: CDR1 SGHRS, CDR2 YFSETQ.

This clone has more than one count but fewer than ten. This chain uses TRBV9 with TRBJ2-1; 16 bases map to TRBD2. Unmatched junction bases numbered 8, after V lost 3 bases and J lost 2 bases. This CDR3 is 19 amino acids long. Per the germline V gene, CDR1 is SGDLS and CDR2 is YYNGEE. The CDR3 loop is CASSETGLAGGATYNEQFF. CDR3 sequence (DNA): TGTGCCAGCAGCGAAACGGGACTAGCGGGAGGGGCGACCTACAATGAGCAGTTCTTC.

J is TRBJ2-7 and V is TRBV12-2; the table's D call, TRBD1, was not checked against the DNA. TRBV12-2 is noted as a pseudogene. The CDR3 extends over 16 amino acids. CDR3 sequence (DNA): TGTGCAAGTCGCTTAAGAGAGGTGGGGCCGCCCTACGAGCAGTACGTC. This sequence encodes CASRLREVGPPYEQYV.

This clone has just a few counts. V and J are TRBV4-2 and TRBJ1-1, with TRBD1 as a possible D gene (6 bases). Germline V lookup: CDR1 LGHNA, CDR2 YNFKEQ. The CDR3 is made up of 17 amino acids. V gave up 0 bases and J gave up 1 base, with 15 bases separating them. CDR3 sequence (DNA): TGTGCCAGCAGCCAAGAGGGGACACCAGGGCCGAACACTGAAGCTTTCTTT. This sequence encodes CASSQEGTPGPNTEAFF.

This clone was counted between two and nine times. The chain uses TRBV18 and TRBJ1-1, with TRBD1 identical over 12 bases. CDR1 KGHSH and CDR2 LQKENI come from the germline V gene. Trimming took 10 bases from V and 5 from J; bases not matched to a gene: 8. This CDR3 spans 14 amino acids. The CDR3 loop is CATGDRGLGTEAFF. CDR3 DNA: TGTGCCACTGGGGACAGGGGGCTAGGTACTGAAGCTTTCTTT.

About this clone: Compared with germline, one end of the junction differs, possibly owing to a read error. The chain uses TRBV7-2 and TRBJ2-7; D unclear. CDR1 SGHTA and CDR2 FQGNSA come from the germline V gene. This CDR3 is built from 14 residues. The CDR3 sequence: CASPALGLPYGQYF. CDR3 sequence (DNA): TGTGCCAGCCCCGCCCTAGGTTTACCCTACGGGCAGTACTTC.

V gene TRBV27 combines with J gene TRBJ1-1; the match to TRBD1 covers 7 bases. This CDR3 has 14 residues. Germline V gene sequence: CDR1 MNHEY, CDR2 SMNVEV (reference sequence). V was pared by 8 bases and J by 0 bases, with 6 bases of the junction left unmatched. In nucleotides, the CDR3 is TGTGCCAGCTACTCGGGACAGATGAACACTGAAGCTTTCTTT. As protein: CASYSGQMNTEAFF.

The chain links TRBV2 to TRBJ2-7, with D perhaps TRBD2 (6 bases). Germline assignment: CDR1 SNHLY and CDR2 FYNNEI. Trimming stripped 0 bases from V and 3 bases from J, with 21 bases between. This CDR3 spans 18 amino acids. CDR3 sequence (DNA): TGTGCCAGCAGTGAAGCGCCGGGGTACCCTCAGCGGGTCTACGAGCAGTACGTC. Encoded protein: CASSEAPGYPQRVYEQYV.

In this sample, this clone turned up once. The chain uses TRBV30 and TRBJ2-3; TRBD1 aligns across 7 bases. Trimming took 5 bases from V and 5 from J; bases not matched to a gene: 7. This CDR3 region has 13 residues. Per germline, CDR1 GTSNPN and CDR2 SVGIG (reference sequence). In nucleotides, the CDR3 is TGTGCCTGGGCAGGGGGTTTTGGAGATACGCAGTATTTT. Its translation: CAWAGGFGDTQYF.

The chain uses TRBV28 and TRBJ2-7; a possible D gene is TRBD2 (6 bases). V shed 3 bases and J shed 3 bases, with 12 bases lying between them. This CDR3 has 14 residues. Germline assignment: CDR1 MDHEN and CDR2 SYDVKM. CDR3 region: CASSLEAGFYEQYF. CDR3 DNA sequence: TGTGCCAGCAGTTTGGAAGCGGGCTTCTACGAGCAGTACTTC.

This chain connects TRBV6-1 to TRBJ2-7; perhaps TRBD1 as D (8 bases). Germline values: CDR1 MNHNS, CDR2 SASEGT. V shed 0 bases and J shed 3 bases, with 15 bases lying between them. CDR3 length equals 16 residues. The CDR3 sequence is CASSEARGTGNYEQYF. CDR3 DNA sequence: TGTGCCAGCAGTGAAGCGCGGGGGACAGGAAACTACGAGCAGTACTTC.

As DNA, the CDR3 is TGTGCCAGCAGTGACCGCCCCGGGACTAGGGGCTCCTACGAGCAGTACGTC. This translates into CASSDRPGTRGSYEQYV. The chain couples TRBV6-1 to TRBJ2-7, with 8 bases that match TRBD2. The germline V gene has CDR1 MNHNS and CDR2 SASEGT. The CDR3 covers 17 residues. V trimming: 3 bases; J trimming: 0 bases; junction bases outside the gene matches: 10.

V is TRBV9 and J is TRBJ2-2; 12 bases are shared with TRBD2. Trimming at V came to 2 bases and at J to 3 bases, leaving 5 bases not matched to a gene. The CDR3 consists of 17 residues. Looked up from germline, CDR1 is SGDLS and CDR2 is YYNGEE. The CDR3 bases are TGTGCCAGCAGCGTCCCTTGGACTAGCGGGGACACCGGGGAGCTGTTTTTT. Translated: CASSVPWTSGDTGELFF.

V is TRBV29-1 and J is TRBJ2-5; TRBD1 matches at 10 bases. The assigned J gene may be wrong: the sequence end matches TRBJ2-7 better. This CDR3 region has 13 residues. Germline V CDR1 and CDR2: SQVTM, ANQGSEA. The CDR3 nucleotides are TGCAGCGTGGAGACAGGGGGCCGGGGCGAGCAGTACTTC. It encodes CSVETGGRGEQYF.

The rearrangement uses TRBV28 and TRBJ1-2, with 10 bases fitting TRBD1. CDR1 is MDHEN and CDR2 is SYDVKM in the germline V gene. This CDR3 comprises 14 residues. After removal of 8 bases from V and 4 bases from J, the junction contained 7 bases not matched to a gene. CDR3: CASRGQGRSYGYTF. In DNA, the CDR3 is TGTGCCAGCCGGGGACAGGGGAGGTCCTATGGCTACACCTTC.